One sample yielded the 2 T cell receptor beta chains listed below, sequenced in a study of cytomegalovirus exposure and HLA in healthy donors. Method: immunoSEQ multiplex PCR; TCRdb's copy keeps in-frame clones and lacks some. The sample lists just under 75,000 clones; 94% were seen once. Specimen: PBMCs. The receptors come from a woman aged 18-29 years in good health and CMV-seropositive.

The chain couples TRBV29-1 to TRBJ1-2; TRBD1 agrees at 7 bases. CDR1 and CDR2 from the germline V gene are SQVTM and ANQGSEA. The CDR3 contains 14 residues. The V segment lost 3 bases and the J segment 8 bases; nucleotides outside the gene matches: 12. In DNA form, the CDR3 reads TGCAGCGTTGATCGGCGACAGGGAAGAGGAGGCTACACCTTC. This sequence encodes CSVDRRQGRGGYTF.

Only one count was recorded for this clone. The rearrangement uses TRBV5-8 and TRBJ1-1; D ambiguous. V dropped 2 bases and J dropped 9 bases, with 14 bases sitting between them. From germline, CDR1 is SGHTS and CDR2 YDEGEE. The CDR3 is 13 residues long. The CDR3 sequence is CASSLTTSLKAFF. CDR3 DNA: TGTGCCAGCAGCTTAACTACATCATTAAAAGCTTTCTTT.